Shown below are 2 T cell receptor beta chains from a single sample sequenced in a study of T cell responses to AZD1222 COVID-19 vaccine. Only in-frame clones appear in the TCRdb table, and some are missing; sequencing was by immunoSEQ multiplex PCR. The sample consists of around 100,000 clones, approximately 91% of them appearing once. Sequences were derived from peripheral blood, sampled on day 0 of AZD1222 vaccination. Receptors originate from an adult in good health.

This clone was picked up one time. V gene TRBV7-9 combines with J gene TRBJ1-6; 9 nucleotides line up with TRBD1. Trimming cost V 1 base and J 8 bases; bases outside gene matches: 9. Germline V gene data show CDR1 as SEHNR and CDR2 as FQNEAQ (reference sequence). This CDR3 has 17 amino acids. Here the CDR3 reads CASSLGGGQGADSPLHF. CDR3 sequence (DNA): TGTGCCAGCAGCTTAGGAGGGGGACAGGGAGCGGATTCACCCCTCCACTTT.

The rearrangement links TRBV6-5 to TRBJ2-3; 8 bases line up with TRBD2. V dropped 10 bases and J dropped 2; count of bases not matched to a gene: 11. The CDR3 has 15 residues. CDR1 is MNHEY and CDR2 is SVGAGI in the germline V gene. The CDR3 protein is CATSAGGQNTDTQYF. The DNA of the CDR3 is TGTGCCACCAGCGCGGGAGGCCAGAACACAGATACGCAGTATTTT.